This T cell receptor (beta chain) derives from a study of blood T cell repertoires in COVID-19. Study-wide background: COVID-19 samples, acute and convalescent, were from the United States, Italy and Spain. Sample material is recorded as cDNA or gDNA derived from T cells, B-cell-depleted T cells, or PBMCs.

Someone with COVID-19 had been met by exposed participants within 2 weeks before study entry. V was cut by 5 bases and J by 5 bases, with 9 bases left in between. Germline-derived CDR1 and CDR2 are SEHNR and FQNEAQ (reference sequence). The CDR3 spans 13 residues. Only in-frame clones appear in the TCRdb table, and some are missing; sequencing was by immunoSEQ multiplex PCR. The table lists approximately 300,000 clones, 85% of them singletons. Sequenced: PBMCs or T cells enriched from blood (not recorded which). The receptor's source is a woman aged 25 to 39 who had been exposed to COVID-19. This chain joins TRBV7-9 and TRBJ2-2; D gene unclear. The DNA for the CDR3 is TGTGCCAGCAGCCCTTACGAGACCGGGGAGCTGTTTTTT. This codes for CASSPYETGELFF.